This T cell receptor (beta chain) was profiled in a study of cytomegalovirus exposure and HLA in healthy donors. Whole-study results and caveats: Donors belonging to an Asian-associated ancestry cluster reportedly showed fewer N-insertions in productive TCRs than the roughly 670-donor mean, according to what a later analysis found. The analysis excluded some indistinguishable V segments, including TRBV6-2 and TRBV6-3. Reported results showed that the classifier diagnosed cytomegalovirus status with high specificity and sensitivity.

CDR1 SGHTA and CDR2 FQGTGA come from the germline V gene. V lost 4 bases and J 1 base, leaving 10 bases between the germline ends. The CDR3 extends over 14 amino acids. As regards this clone: The antigen is undetermined.

Primers: 60 Vbeta forward and 13 Jbeta reverse. The assay was immunoSEQ multiplex PCR, and TCRdb's table has in-frame clones only and misses some. The sample carries about 280,000 clones, 70% to 90% recorded once. Though nominally healthy at sampling, donors likely had unrecorded immune exposures. This receptor was taken from a woman aged 18-29 years in good health and CMV-seronegative. The sample was PBMCs. The chain employs TRBV7-3 and TRBJ1-1, with a weak D call TRBD1 (6 bases). CDR3 amino acids: CASSSMGANTEAFF. CDR3 bases: TGTGCCAGCAGCTCAATGGGGGCGAACACTGAAGCTTTCTTT.